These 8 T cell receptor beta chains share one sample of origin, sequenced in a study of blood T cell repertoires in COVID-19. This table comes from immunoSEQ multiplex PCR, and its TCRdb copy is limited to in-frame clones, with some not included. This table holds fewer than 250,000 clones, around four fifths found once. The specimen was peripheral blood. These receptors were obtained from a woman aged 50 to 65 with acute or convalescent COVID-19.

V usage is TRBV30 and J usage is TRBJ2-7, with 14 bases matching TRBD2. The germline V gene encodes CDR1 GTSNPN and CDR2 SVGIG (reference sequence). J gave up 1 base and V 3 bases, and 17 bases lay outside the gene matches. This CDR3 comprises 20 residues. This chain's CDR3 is CAWSRAPPPGLAGVSYEQYF. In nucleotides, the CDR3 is TGTGCCTGGAGCAGGGCCCCACCCCCGGGACTAGCGGGAGTTTCCTACGAGCAGTACTTC.

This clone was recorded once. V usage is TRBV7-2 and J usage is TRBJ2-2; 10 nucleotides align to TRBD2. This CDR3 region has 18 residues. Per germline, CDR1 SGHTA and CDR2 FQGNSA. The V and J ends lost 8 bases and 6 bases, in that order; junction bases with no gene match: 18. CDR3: CASQLGGGLAGAPGELFF. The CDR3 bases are TGTGCCAGCCAATTAGGGGGAGGGCTAGCGGGAGCACCCGGGGAGCTGTTTTTT.

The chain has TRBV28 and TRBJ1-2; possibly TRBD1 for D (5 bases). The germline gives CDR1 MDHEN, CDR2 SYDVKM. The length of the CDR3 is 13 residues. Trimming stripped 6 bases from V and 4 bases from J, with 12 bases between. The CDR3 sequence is CASSSGLFYGYTF. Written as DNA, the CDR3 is TGTGCCAGCAGCTCGGGACTCTTCTATGGCTACACCTTC.

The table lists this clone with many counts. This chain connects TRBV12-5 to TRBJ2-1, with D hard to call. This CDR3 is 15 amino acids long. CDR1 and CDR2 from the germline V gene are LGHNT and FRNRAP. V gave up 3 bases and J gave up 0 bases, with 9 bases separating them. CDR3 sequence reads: CASGFVAVSYNEQFF. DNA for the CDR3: TGTGCTAGTGGTTTCGTGGCGGTCTCCTACAATGAGCAGTTCTTC.

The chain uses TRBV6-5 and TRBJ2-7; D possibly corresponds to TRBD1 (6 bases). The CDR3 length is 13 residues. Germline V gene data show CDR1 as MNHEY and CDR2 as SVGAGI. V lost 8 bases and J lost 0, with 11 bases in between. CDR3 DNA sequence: TGTGCCAGCGGAAAGACAGGCTCCTACGAGCAGTACTTC. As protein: CASGKTGSYEQYF.

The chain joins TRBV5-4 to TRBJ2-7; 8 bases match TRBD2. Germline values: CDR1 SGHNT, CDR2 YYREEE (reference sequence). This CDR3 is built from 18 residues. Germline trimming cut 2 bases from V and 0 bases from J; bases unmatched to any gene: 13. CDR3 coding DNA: TGTGCCAGCAGCTTTCAGCCCAGCGGGAGCGCTAGCTCCTACGAGCAGTACTTC. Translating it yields CASSFQPSGSASSYEQYF.

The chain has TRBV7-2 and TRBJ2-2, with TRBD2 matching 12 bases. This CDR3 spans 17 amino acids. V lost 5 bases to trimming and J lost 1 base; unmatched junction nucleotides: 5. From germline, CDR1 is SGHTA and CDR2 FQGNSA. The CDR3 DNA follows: TGTGCCAGCAGCATAGTGACTAGCGGGAGGAACACCGGGGAGCTGTTTTTT. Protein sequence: CASSIVTSGRNTGELFF. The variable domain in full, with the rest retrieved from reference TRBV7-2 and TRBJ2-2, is GAGVSQSPSNKVTEKGKDVELRCDPISGHTALYWYRQSLGQGLEFLIYFQGNSAPDKSGLPSDRFSAERTGGSVSTLTIQRTQQEDSAVYLCASSIVTSGRNTGELFFGEGSRLTVL.

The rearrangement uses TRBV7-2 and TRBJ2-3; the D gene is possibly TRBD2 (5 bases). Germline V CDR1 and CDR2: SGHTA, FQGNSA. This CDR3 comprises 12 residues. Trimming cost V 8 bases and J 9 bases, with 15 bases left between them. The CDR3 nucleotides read TGTGCCAGCGGCCCCACCTCGGGAACGCAGTATTTT. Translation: CASGPTSGTQYF.